Shown below are 23 T cell receptor beta chains from a single sample sequenced in a study of cytomegalovirus exposure and HLA in healthy donors (dated by TCRdb to between 2016 and 2019). The protocol used for the library was the immunoSEQ multiplex PCR assay. A mixture of 60 forward primers for TCR Vbeta segments and 13 reverse primers for TCR Jbeta segments was used in the multiplex PCR. TCRdb took this table from immuneACCESS and kept in-frame rearrangements with V and J called. Such tables lack part of the clones; where checked against another copy, unresolved V genes explain under half of the gap, and the rest is unexplained. The sample contains tens of thousands of clones, 72% of them found a single time. Around 21% of the sample rests with the top ten. Sequencing used PBMCs. These receptors came from a woman in her forties or fifties in good health and CMV-seropositive.

Details on this clone: Other DNA sequences in the same sample also yield this CDR3. J is TRBJ2-7 and V is TRBV29-1; D possibly corresponds to TRBD2 (5 bases). Per the germline V gene, CDR1 is SQVTM and CDR2 is ANQGSEA. The germline V and J ends were trimmed by 4 bases and 0 bases, with 13 bases remaining between them. The CDR3 contains 14 residues. CDR3 in DNA: TGCAGCGTTGTTGGAGGCTTAATCTCCTACGAGCAGTACTTC. Its protein is CSVVGGLISYEQYF.

This clone was observed once. V and J are TRBV7-9 and TRBJ1-4; 9 nucleotides align to TRBD1. This CDR3 has 15 residues. V dropped 6 bases and J dropped 8; count of bases not matched to a gene: 10. Germline V gives CDR1 SEHNR, CDR2 FQNEAQ (reference sequence). CDR3 region: CASRALQGASEKLFF. For the CDR3, the DNA is TGTGCCAGCAGGGCCTTACAGGGGGCAAGCGAAAAACTGTTTTTT.

CDR3 DNA: TGTGCCAGCTCAACTCTTAACAGGGGGCCCCAAGAGACCCAGTACTTC. Protein sequence: CASSTLNRGPQETQYF. The chain joins TRBV18 to TRBJ2-5; 9 bases align to TRBD1. Trimming cost V 5 bases and J 1 base; bases outside gene matches: 8. CDR1 KGHSH and CDR2 LQKENI come from the germline V gene. The CDR3 sequence is 16 residues long.

The rearrangement links TRBV6-4 to TRBJ2-2; D is perhaps TRBD1 (5 bases). The V gene's germline CDR1 is MRHNA and CDR2 SNTAGT. Trimming shortened V by 2 bases and J by 5 bases, and 9 bases separated the two germline ends. This CDR3 comprises 14 residues. CDR3 nucleotides: TGTGCCAGCAGTGACGGTCAGGGAACCGGGGAGCTGTTTTTT. It codes for CASSDGQGTGELFF.

The gene calls are TRBV9 and TRBJ2-5; perhaps TRBD2 as D (6 bases). Germline CDR1 and CDR2: SGDLS and YYNGEE. This CDR3 is 17 amino acids long. V was pared by 3 bases and J by 4 bases, with 22 bases between. Written as DNA, the CDR3 is TGTGCCAGCAGCGAGGGAACCACTGGGGGGTTCGGAGAGACCCAGTACTTC. It is translated as CASSEGTTGGFGETQYF.

By sample share, this clone is medium-sized (0.01 to 0.1%). The CDR3 DNA reads TGTGCCAGCAGCCAGGGAGAGGAGGCCAATGAGCAGTTCTTC. Residues: CASSQGEEANEQFF. The chain employs TRBV4-2 and TRBJ2-1; a weak D match, TRBD2 (5 bases). V lost 3 bases to trimming and J lost 6 bases, with 12 bases between them. CDR3 length equals 14 residues. Germline V CDR1 and CDR2: LGHNA, YNFKEQ.

This clone appeared a few times. The CDR3 DNA is TGTGCCAGCAGTGGGGGGAGGGCCTCCTACAATGAGCAGTTCTTC. This translates into CASSGGRASYNEQFF. This chain links TRBV11-1 with TRBJ2-1; TRBD2 aligns across 7 bases. Germline CDR1 reads SGHAT; CDR2 reads FQDESV (reference sequence). The J segment lost 0 bases and the V segment lost 6 bases, leaving 5 bases of the junction unmatched. This CDR3 spans 15 amino acids. Based on the CDR3 plus reference TRBV11-1 and TRBJ2-1, the full variable domain is EAEVAQSPRYKITEKSQAVAFWCDPISGHATLYWYRQILGQGPELLVQFQDESVVDDSQLPKDRFSAERLKGVDSTLKIQPAELGDSAMYLCASSGGRASYNEQFFGPGTRLTVL.

This clone was observed a single time. The chain combines TRBV28 with TRBJ1-1; D uncertain. CDR1 is MDHEN, CDR2 SYDVKM, per germline. The CDR3 has 15 amino acids. V was trimmed by 6 bases and J by 5 bases, leaving 19 bases between them. CDR3 loop: CASSPPTGPQTEAFF. In DNA form, the CDR3 reads TGTGCCAGCAGCCCCCCGACGGGTCCCCAAACTGAAGCTTTCTTT.

The chain is built from TRBV5-1 and TRBJ2-2, with 10 bases aligning to TRBD2. This CDR3 is 18 amino acids long. The V gene's germline CDR1 is SGHRS and CDR2 YFSETQ. J was trimmed by 0 bases and V by 3 bases; bases with no gene match: 8. CDR3 coding DNA: TGCGCCAGCAGCTCCCTAGCGGGAGTATGGGCGAACACCGGGGAGCTGTTTTTT. Amino acid sequence: CASSSLAGVWANTGELFF.

The chain couples TRBV7-9 to TRBJ1-4; no reliable D call. The length of the CDR3 is 16 residues. CDR1 is SEHNR and CDR2 is FQNEAQ in the germline V gene (reference sequence). V lost 1 base, J lost 10 bases, and 19 bases lay in between. CDR3 loop: CASSLDSGQDSGKLFF. DNA of the CDR3: TGTGCCAGCAGCTTAGATTCGGGTCAGGATAGCGGAAAACTGTTTTTT.

This clone was detected once. The chain uses TRBV18 and TRBJ1-2; maybe TRBD1 (5 bases). The CDR3 is made up of 13 amino acids. The V gene lost 5 bases and the J gene lost 3 bases, with 10 bases spanning the gap. Germline-derived CDR1 and CDR2 are KGHSH and LQKENI. CDR3 sequence: CASSTDRDYGYTF. CDR3 nucleotides: TGTGCCAGCTCAACAGACAGAGACTATGGCTACACCTTC. The variable domain in full, completed from reference TRBV18 and TRBJ1-2, reads NAGVMQNPRHLVRRRGQEARLRCSPMKGHSHVYWYRQLPEEGLKFMVYLQKENIIDESGMPKERFSAEFPKEGPSILRIQQVVRGDSAAYFCASSTDRDYGYTFGSGTRLTVV.

This clone was seen more than once but under ten times. This rearrangement joins TRBV10-3 to TRBJ2-3; D not certain. Germline CDR1 is ENHRY and CDR2 is SYGVKD. The CDR3 sequence is 14 residues long. V lost 0 bases to trimming and J lost 7 bases, with 11 bases between them. CDR3 nucleotides: TGTGCCATCAGTGAGTCGACTCGCTCGAATACGCAGTATTTT. It encodes CAISESTRSNTQYF.

CDR3 DNA: TGTGCCAGCAGTGACGGGGGCCACTCTGGGGCCAACGTCCTGACTTTC. Protein product: CASSDGGHSGANVLTF. V gene TRBV6-4 combines with J gene TRBJ2-6, with D perhaps matching TRBD1 (6 bases). The CDR3 totals 16 residues. Germline assignment: CDR1 MRHNA and CDR2 SNTAGT. Trimming pared 2 bases from V and 0 bases from J, leaving 8 bases between.

This clone appeared once. The chain links TRBV29-1 to TRBJ2-5; D perhaps matches TRBD1 (6 bases). The last part of the DNA fits TRBJ2-7 better; the J call may be wrong. The CDR3 consists of 14 residues. Germline CDR1 is SQVTM and CDR2 is ANQGSEA. The CDR3 DNA follows: TGCAGCGTTGACGGGTGGGGGCCACCCTACGAGCAGTACTTC. Translated: CSVDGWGPPYEQYF.

In this sample, this clone turned up a few times. This chain links TRBV7-2 with TRBJ2-5, with 7 bases that match TRBD2. CDR1 and CDR2 from the germline V gene are SGHTA and FQGNSA. Trimming took 5 bases from V and 2 from J; bases not matched to a gene: 8. The CDR3 totals 15 residues. The CDR3 DNA is TGTGCCAGCAGCCCCCGGGGGACTACTCAAGAGACCCAGTACTTC. Residues: CASSPRGTTQETQYF. Full variable domain (outside the CDR3, taken from reference TRBV7-2 and TRBJ2-5): GAGVSQSPSNKVTEKGKDVELRCDPISGHTALYWYRQSLGQGLEFLIYFQGNSAPDKSGLPSDRFSAERTGGSVSTLTIQRTQQEDSAVYLCASSPRGTTQETQYFGPGTRLLVL.

The chain links TRBV7-8 to TRBJ2-1; D is unclear. This CDR3 is 12 amino acids long. Trimming cost V 2 bases and J 5 bases, with 4 bases left between them. Germline assignment: CDR1 SGHVS and CDR2 FQNEAQ. The CDR3 DNA reads as TGTGCCAGCAGCTTAACAGACAATGAGCAGTTCTTC. Residues: CASSLTDNEQFF.

This clone counts as medium-sized. This rearrangement joins TRBV6-4 to TRBJ2-3, with 7 bases identical to TRBD2. CDR3 size: 14 residues. After removal of 2 bases from V and 4 bases from J, the junction contained 3 bases not matched to a gene. Germline V lookup: CDR1 MRHNA, CDR2 SNTAGT. Here the CDR3 DNA reads TGTGCCAGCAGTGACACGGGAGGCGCAGATACGCAGTATTTT. Translated, it gives CASSDTGGADTQYF.

V usage is TRBV29-1 and J usage is TRBJ2-5, with D maybe TRBD2 (6 bases). The CDR3 loop spans 14 amino acids. V lost 4 bases and J lost 4, with 16 bases in between. Germline V gene lookup returns CDR1 SQVTM and CDR2 ANQGSEA. This CDR3 reads CSVGVGGIGETQYF. In DNA, the CDR3 is TGCAGCGTTGGTGTTGGCGGGATAGGAGAGACCCAGTACTTC. Complete variable domain (other parts from reference TRBV29-1 and TRBJ2-5): SAVISQKPSRDICQRGTSLTIQCQVDSQVTMMFWYRQQPGQSLTLIATANQGSEATYESGFVIDKFPISRPNLTFSTLTVSNMSPEDSSIYLCSVGVGGIGETQYFGPGTRLLVL.

The chain is built from TRBV7-9 and TRBJ2-5; 13 nucleotides agree with TRBD2. V lost 5 bases to trimming and J lost 4 bases; unmatched junction nucleotides: 7. The germline CDR1 and CDR2 sequences are SEHNR and FQNEAQ (reference sequence). The CDR3 totals 16 residues. CDR3: CASSVTSGRAIETQYF. The DNA for the CDR3 is TGTGCCAGCAGCGTAACTAGCGGGAGGGCCATAGAGACCCAGTACTTC. The complete variable domain, with remaining parts taken from reference TRBV7-9 and TRBJ2-5, reads DTGVSQNPRHKITKRGQNVTFRCDPISEHNRLYWYRQTLGQGPEFLTYFQNEAQLEKSRLLSDRFSAERPKGSFSTLEIQRTEQGDSAMYLCASSVTSGRAIETQYFGPGTRLLVL.

V usage is TRBV11-1 and J usage is TRBJ2-1; 9 bases agree with TRBD2. The CDR3 has 15 residues. CDR1 SGHAT and CDR2 FQDESV come from the germline V gene (reference sequence). Unmatched junction bases numbered 6, after V lost 6 bases and J lost 3 bases. The CDR3 coding sequence is TGTGCCAGCAGTTCTAGCGGGGATTACTACAATGAGCAGTTCTTC. Translated, it gives CASSSSGDYYNEQFF.

The J gene is TRBJ2-3, the V gene TRBV4-2; D is ambiguous. This CDR3 is 16 amino acids long. Trimming stripped 0 bases from V and 2 bases from J, with 12 bases between. Germline V gives CDR1 LGHNA, CDR2 YNFKEQ. This chain's CDR3 is CASSQDEQLNTDTQYF. The CDR3 DNA follows: TGTGCCAGCAGCCAAGATGAACAGCTTAACACAGATACGCAGTATTTT.

This clone appeared a few times. The V call is TRBV27, the J call TRBJ1-1; D may be TRBD1 (6 bases). Germline V gene data show CDR1 as MNHEY and CDR2 as SMNVEV (reference sequence). The V end lost 2 bases, the J end lost 5 bases, and 21 bases lay between the germline ends. The CDR3 extends over 17 amino acids. This CDR3 is CASSLRGAGFVATEAFF. Written as DNA, the CDR3 is TGTGCCAGCAGTTTACGGGGGGCAGGGTTTGTCGCGACTGAAGCTTTCTTT.

This clone has only a few counts. The J gene is TRBJ2-1, the V gene TRBV2, with 7 bases lining up with TRBD2. The junction had 14 bases not matched to a gene; V was cut back by 6 bases and J by 6 bases. The CDR3 consists of 16 residues. Germline V gene sequence: CDR1 SNHLY, CDR2 FYNNEI. The CDR3 nucleotides read TGTGCCAGCAGGGACCCACTAGCGCCTGAGGGCAATGAGCAGTTCTTC. Its translation is CASRDPLAPEGNEQFF. Filled out from reference TRBV2 and TRBJ2-1, the complete variable domain reads EPEVTQTPSHQVTQMGQEVILRCVPISNHLYFYWYRQILGQKVEFLVSFYNNEISEKSEIFDDQFSVERPDGSNFTLKIRSTKLEDSAMYFCASRDPLAPEGNEQFFGPGTRLTVL.